This T cell receptor (beta chain) was documented in a study of blood T cell repertoires in COVID-19 (dated by TCRdb to 2018 to 2021). Background on the whole study: Samples from collaborators originated in the United States, Italy and Spain and spanned both the acute and convalescent phases of COVID-19. The prospective study material was composed of cDNA or gDNA derived from T cells, B-cell-depleted T cells, or PBMCs. Where available, HLA class I and class II types were obtained from metadata supplied by the sample provider rather than from assay-based typing. The dataset comprised deeply sampled blood TCRbeta repertoires from subjects exposed to, actively infected with, or recovered from COVID-19. The sample metadata nearly always contained a de-identified subject ID, COVID-19 status, age in years and sex. Samples came from the ongoing ImmuneRACE study (first 160 participants) plus 1,254 subjects from 6 global collaborators. The repertoires were released in a freely available public database intended as a resource for research on the immune response to SARS-CoV-2. The paper's findings and limits, for the study overall: How much clinical and demographic metadata was included differed by source and by participant, and the metadata was provided uncurated.

A second Seattle source provided samples from volunteer blood donors who had recovered from COVID-19. Whole blood was collected in K2EDTA tubes by collaborating institutions according to the institutions' own protocols. For TCRbeta analysis, collaborators shipped samples as frozen whole blood, isolated PBMCs, or DNA extracted from either of those sample types. CDR1 and CDR2 (LNHDA, SQIVND) derive from the germline V gene (reference sequence). Measured from the cysteine to the phenylalanine, the CDR3 is 12 residues long. Just CDR3 DNA is preserved here, 36 bases in frame from base 1. The germline ends are 8 bases apart after V is trimmed by 4 bases and J by 4 bases. As to this clone: Its antigen is still unknown. Base qualities are not at hand, and no much larger clone is one base apart.

The immunoSEQ Assay, a bias-controlled multiplex PCR, was used to amplify TCRbeta CDR3 regions from genomic DNA. Turning to the authors' computational methods: The number of nucleated cells in each sample was estimated by amplification of reference gene primers within the assay. To quantify the absolute abundance of each unique TCRbeta CDR3 rearrangement, sequence reads were collapsed and filtered. For each sample, productive Simpson clonality was calculated as the square root of Simpson's diversity index across productive rearrangements. The table comes from immuneACCESS by way of TCRdb, which keeps in-frame sequences with V and J called. Part of the clones is missing from these tables; in studies checked, under half for an unresolved V gene and the rest for unknown reasons. That table supplies the V and J calls and clone size; D and trimming were determined from the DNA. Present in this sample are around 290,000 clones, roughly 86% of which were seen just once. The biggest ten clones account for around 7.8% of the sample.

The receptor was isolated from a woman aged 45-65 years who had recovered from COVID-19. Recombination connected TRBV19 to TRBJ2-7, and perhaps TRBD1 as D gene, on 6 matching bases. The material sequenced was peripheral blood. The sequenced DNA: TGTGCCAGTAGTAAACAGGGATACGAGCAGTACTTC. Its protein product is CASSKQGYEQYF.